This entry is about one TCR beta chain. The sample originates from a study of blood T cell repertoires in COVID-19. Data came from immunoSEQ multiplex PCR; TCRdb stores just in-frame clones and leaves some out. This table holds about 150,000 clones, approximately 83% found once. Sequences were obtained from peripheral blood. The TCR originated in a woman aged 55-69 years with COVID-19, enrolled during active disease.

The CDR3 nucleotides are TGTGCCAGCAGCCCTCTGGGGGGAACTCACGGGGAGCTGTTTTTT. Its translation is CASSPLGGTHGELFF. The chain is built from TRBV14 and TRBJ2-2; maybe TRBD2 (6 bases). This CDR3 spans 15 amino acids. Trimming removed 4 bases from V and 7 bases from J, with 16 bases in between. Germline V gene sequence: CDR1 SGHDN, CDR2 FVKESK.